The T cell receptor beta chain under discussion was sequenced for a study of Graves' ophthalmopathy and Graves' hyperthyroidism. CDR1 GTSNPN and CDR2 SVGIG come from the germline V gene (reference sequence). Trimming cost V 0 bases and J 6 bases; bases outside gene matches: 3. This CDR3 is 14 amino acids long. This clonotype was seen repeatedly, ten times or more. The authors amplified TCR beta CDR3 regions from RNA transcripts. Second-round multiplex PCR came after a first-round RT-PCR that employed HTBI primers. Using its own MiXCR run on the multiplex PCR reads, TCRdb lists one record per CDR3 protein. The data contain about 370,000 distinct CDR3 sequences, approximately 16% of them singletons.

Sequenced sample: peripheral blood. The sequence came from a woman aged 18-35 years with Graves' ophthalmopathy. This chain joins TRBV30 and TRBJ1-5; 9 bases line up with TRBD1. The CDR3 here is CAWSVDRGSQPQHF. The CDR3 nucleotides are TGTGCCTGGAGTGTGGACAGGGGCAGTCAGCCCCAGCATTTT.